This passage covers 5 T cell receptor beta chains from one sample sequenced in a study of T cell responses to AZD1222 COVID-19 vaccine. Profiling relied on immunoSEQ multiplex PCR, and the TCRdb table lists in-frame clones only, not all of them. The sample records fewer than 90,000 clones, approximately 86% being singletons. This material consisted of peripheral blood, taken 28 days after the second AZD1222 dose. These receptors all stem from an adult who received the AZD1222 COVID-19 vaccine.

This chain uses TRBV18 with TRBJ2-1; 9 bases are a match to TRBD1. With 3 bases clipped from V and 4 bases from J, the junction kept 7 bases outside the gene matches. Germline V gives CDR1 KGHSH, CDR2 LQKENI. CDR3 size: 16 residues. DNA for the CDR3: TGTGCCAGCTCACCTTCTGGGACAGGGACGTACAATGAGCAGTTCTTC. It codes for CASSPSGTGTYNEQFF.

The V and J genes are TRBV6-4 and TRBJ2-3; 7 bases are a match to TRBD1. With 2 bases clipped from V and 5 bases from J, the junction kept 4 bases outside the gene matches. CDR1 is MRHNA, CDR2 SNTAGT, per germline. The CDR3 sequence is 14 residues long. For the CDR3, the DNA is TGTGCCAGCAGTGACCCGGACAGGAAAGATACGCAGTATTTT. Translating gives CASSDPDRKDTQYF.

The V and J genes are TRBV30 and TRBJ1-2, with 9 bases aligning to TRBD1. The J segment lost 8 bases and the V segment lost 4 bases, leaving 11 bases of the junction unmatched. Germline V CDR1 and CDR2: GTSNPN, SVGIG (reference sequence). The CDR3 is made up of 14 amino acids. The chain's CDR3 is CAWKLRDRAEGYTF. Here the CDR3 DNA reads TGTGCCTGGAAACTCCGGGACAGGGCTGAGGGCTACACCTTC.

The genes are TRBV4-1 and TRBJ1-6; TRBD1 aligns across 7 bases. The germline V gene has CDR1 MGHRA and CDR2 YSYEKL. Trimming cost V 3 bases and J 6 bases; bases outside gene matches: 8. The CDR3 is made up of 16 amino acids. The CDR3, as DNA: TGCGCCAGCAGCCAGGAACAGGGGTTGGGTAATTCACCCCTCCACTTT. As protein: CASSQEQGLGNSPLHF.

CDR3 in amino acids: CASSYAGTEQFF. The CDR3 coding sequence is TGTGCCAGCAGCTATGCCGGGACTGAGCAGTTCTTC. The rearrangement uses TRBV5-4 and TRBJ2-1; D possibly uses TRBD1 or TRBD2 (5 bases each). CDR3 length: 12 residues. The germline gives CDR1 SGHNT, CDR2 YYREEE (reference sequence). V was clipped by 3 bases and J by 9 bases, with 10 bases between them.